This T cell receptor (beta chain) stems from a study of PD-1 blockade in classical Hodgkin lymphoma. The data were produced by immunoSEQ multiplex PCR, yet TCRdb's version contains in-frame clones alone and is incomplete. This table has about 44,000 clones, 60% to 75% appearing once. Comment on this clone: Its antigen is still unknown.

Time point defined: cycle 4 day 1 (C4D1), after 6 weeks of nivolumab. There was relapse after autologous stem cell transplantation in every patient, and there was variation in brentuximab vedotin exposure. Findings and caveats of the study: Anyone who began nivolumab under 1 year after ASCT was excluded. Newly diagnosed patients were reported to start with lower TCR diversity than healthy donors. Possible causes of repertoire differences, disease activity or prior therapy, remain undefined.

This CDR3 comprises 15 residues. The V end was cut by 1 base, the J end by 0 bases, with 4 bases between. CDR1 MNHEY and CDR2 SMNVEV come from the germline V gene (reference sequence). Source: peripheral blood mononuclear cells (PBMCs), taken before the fourth cycle of nivolumab. This clonotype originated in a human donor with classical Hodgkin lymphoma. The rearrangement joins TRBV27 to TRBJ2-6; D not certain. The CDR3 nucleotides read TGTGCCAGCAGTTTATACAGCTCTGGGGCCAACGTCCTGACTTTC. It codes for CASSLYSSGANVLTF.